The source of this T cell receptor (beta chain) is a study of blood T cell repertoires in COVID-19. This table comes from immunoSEQ multiplex PCR, and its TCRdb copy is limited to in-frame clones, with some not included. The sample yields 350,000 to 400,000 clones, roughly nine tenths seen once. V was shortened by 5 bases and J by 9 bases, with 14 bases between the two germline ends. CDR3 size: 14 residues. Germline V gene lookup returns CDR1 MRHNA and CDR2 SNTAGT. The chain carries TRBV6-4 and TRBJ1-6; D is uncertain. Sequencing was done on a sample of PBMCs or T cells enriched from blood (not recorded which). The receptor's source is a young woman who had recovered from COVID-19. CDR3 bases: TGTGCCAGCAGTCAATTACCCCCCGGTTCACCCCTCCACTTT. As protein: CASSQLPPGSPLHF.